This TCR beta chain was recovered during a study of T cell changes during pregnancy in multiple sclerosis. This clone was seen only once. Sequencing used immunoSEQ multiplex PCR; TCRdb keeps in-frame clones, though not all of them. The data hold 95,000 to 150,000 clones, with roughly 92% observed a single time. J gave up 5 bases and V 1 base, and 5 bases lay outside the gene matches. The CDR3 length is 15 residues. Germline CDR1 LGHNT, CDR2 FRNRAP. The chain couples TRBV12-5 to TRBJ2-3; 8 bases fit TRBD2. Material: peripheral blood, obtained before pregnancy. The clonotype originates from a female donor with multiple sclerosis, enrolled in a pregnancy study. The CDR3 loop reads CASGLGAGAEDTQYF. The DNA for the CDR3 is TGTGCTAGTGGTTTGGGAGCGGGAGCGGAAGATACGCAGTATTTT.